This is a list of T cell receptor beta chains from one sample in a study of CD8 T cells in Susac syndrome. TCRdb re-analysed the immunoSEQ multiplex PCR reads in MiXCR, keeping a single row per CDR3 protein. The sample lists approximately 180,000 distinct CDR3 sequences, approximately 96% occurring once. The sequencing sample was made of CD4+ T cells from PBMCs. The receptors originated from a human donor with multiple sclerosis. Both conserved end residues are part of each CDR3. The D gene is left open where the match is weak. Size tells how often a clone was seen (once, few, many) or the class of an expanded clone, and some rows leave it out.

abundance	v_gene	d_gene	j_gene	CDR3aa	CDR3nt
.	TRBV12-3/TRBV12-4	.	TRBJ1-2	CASTSWGYGYTF	TGTGCCAGCACCTCTTGGGGGTATGGCTACACCTTC
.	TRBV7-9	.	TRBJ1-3	CASSLEGQVSGNTIYF	TGTGCCAGCAGCTTAGAAGGGCAGGTCTCTGGAAACACCATATATTTT
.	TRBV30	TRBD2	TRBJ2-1	CAWTTSGGRFF	TGTGCCTGGACCACTAGCGGCGGAAGGTTCTTC
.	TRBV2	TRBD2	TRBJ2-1	CASSLLAGGRDEQFF	TGTGCCAGCAGTCTACTAGCGGGGGGGCGGGATGAGCAGTTCTTC
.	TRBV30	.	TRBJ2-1	CAWSVRATNEQFF	TGTGCCTGGAGTGTACGAGCCACCAATGAGCAGTTCTTC
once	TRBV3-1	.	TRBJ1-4	CASSQPDRGEKLFF	TGTGCCAGCAGCCAACCTGACAGAGGTGAAAAACTGTTTTTT
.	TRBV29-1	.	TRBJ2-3	CSVEGARVPDTQYF	TGCAGCGTTGAAGGGGCCAGGGTTCCAGATACGCAGTATTTT
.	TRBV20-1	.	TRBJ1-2	CSARDSNSGSYGYTF	TGCAGTGCTAGAGATTCGAACAGTGGGTCCTATGGCTACACCTTC
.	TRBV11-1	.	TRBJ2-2	CASSQETRAGELFF	TGTGCCAGCAGCCAAGAGACACGTGCCGGGGAGCTGTTTTTT
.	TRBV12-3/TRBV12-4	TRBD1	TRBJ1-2	CASRAGQGSPNYGYTF	TGTGCCAGCAGGGCGGGACAGGGGTCCCCTAACTATGGCTACACCTTC
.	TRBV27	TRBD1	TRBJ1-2	CASSYTGGGYGYTF	TGTGCCAGCAGCTATACAGGGGGGGGCTATGGCTACACCTTC